This T cell receptor (beta chain) originates from a study of regulatory T cells in long-lasting Graves disease. Study results and caveats: Gene preferences differed: TRBV28, TRBJ1-2, TRBJ2-5 in persistent cases.

To make TCR beta libraries, researchers used iRepertoire HTBI primers and Arm-PCR of CDR3 regions. TCRdb processed the multiplex PCR reads anew with MiXCR; each CDR3 protein has one entry. Here the sample spans approximately 490,000 distinct CDR3 sequences, around 15% being singletons. Time point described: newly diagnosed GD, antithyroid drugs for less than 3 months. The TCR library was made from RNA extracted from PBMCs. Germline V CDR1 and CDR2: MNHNS, SASEGT. J lost 2 bases, V lost 6 bases, and 9 bases had no gene match. CDR3 length equals 15 residues. This clonotype was picked up many times. Its antigen is undetermined. A further study also used this sample, focusing on T cells in Graves' hyperthyroidism and ophthalmopathy.

The chain links TRBV6-1 to TRBJ1-2; 7 bases line up with TRBD1. This receptor was identified in a man aged 35-49 years with Graves disease. The sequencing here drew on peripheral blood mononuclear cells (PBMCs), taken at new diagnosis, from a patient treated with antithyroid drugs. CDR3 protein: CASRNRGPLNYGYTF. The CDR3 nucleotides are TGTGCCAGCAGAAACAGGGGACCATTGAACTATGGCTACACCTTC.